This entry lists 29 T cell receptor beta chains sequenced from one sample in a study of cytomegalovirus exposure and HLA in healthy donors. PCR used 60 Vbeta primers and 13 Jbeta primers. Produced via immunoSEQ multiplex PCR; TCRdb's table is partial and in-frame only. Among fewer than 150,000 clones, 75% to 85% were seen once, and the ten largest hold roughly 5.6%. What was sequenced was PBMCs. The source is a middle-aged woman in good health and CMV-seropositive.

V gene TRBV6-5 combines with J gene TRBJ1-5; 8 bases map to TRBD1. The CDR3 runs to 14 residues. The germline gives CDR1 MNHEY, CDR2 SVGAGI. V shed 6 bases and J 1 base; nucleotides not matched to a gene: 2. CDR3 bases: TGTGCCAGCAGCAGACAGGGGAGCAATCAGCCCCAGCATTTT. This translates into CASSRQGSNQPQHF.

The rearrangement uses TRBV6-1 and TRBJ1-6, with D unclear. V shed 3 bases and J shed 10 bases, with 10 bases lying between them. Per germline, CDR1 MNHNS and CDR2 SASEGT. This CDR3 has 13 residues. CDR3: CASSDYEESPLHF. The CDR3 DNA sequence: TGTGCCAGCAGTGATTACGAGGAGTCACCCCTCCACTTT.

This chain links TRBV5-1 with TRBJ2-5; 7 bases agree with TRBD1. The germline V gene has CDR1 SGHRS and CDR2 YFSETQ. Trimming cost V 5 bases and J 4 bases; bases outside gene matches: 5. This CDR3 comprises 13 residues. In DNA, the CDR3 is TGCGCCAGCAGTCGACCAGGGGGAGAGACCCAGTACTTC. It codes for CASSRPGGETQYF.

J is TRBJ2-5 and V is TRBV27; 13 bases line up with TRBD2. From germline, CDR1 is MNHEY and CDR2 SMNVEV (reference sequence). J gave up 2 bases and V 5 bases, and 2 bases lay outside the gene matches. This CDR3 region has 15 residues. In DNA, the CDR3 is TGTGCCAGCAGTCGACTAGCGGGAGGTCAAGAGACCCAGTACTTC. Translation gives CASSRLAGGQETQYF.

The rearrangement joins TRBV12-5 to TRBJ1-5; D might be TRBD1 (6 bases). V gave up 6 bases and J gave up 0 bases, with 12 bases separating them. The CDR3 spans 15 residues. CDR1 is LGHNT and CDR2 is FRNRAP in the germline V gene. The chain's CDR3 is CASGKGQTSNQPQHF. The CDR3 region has the DNA TGTGCTAGTGGGAAAGGACAGACTAGCAATCAGCCCCAGCATTTT.

A note on this clone: Other DNA sequences in the sample encode the same CDR3. V gene TRBV6-1 combines with J gene TRBJ2-7, with 9 bases matching TRBD1. Germline V gives CDR1 MNHNS, CDR2 SASEGT. This CDR3 is built from 14 residues. V dropped 3 bases and J dropped 3; count of bases not matched to a gene: 3. CDR3 sequence reads: CASSEPGQGYEQYF. The CDR3 nucleotides read TGTGCCAGCAGTGAGCCGGGACAGGGCTACGAGCAGTACTTC.

The chain carries TRBV9 and TRBJ2-3; a possible D gene is TRBD2 (5 bases). Trimming left V 2 bases short and J 6 bases short, with 13 bases between. Germline V gene sequence: CDR1 SGDLS, CDR2 YYNGEE. The CDR3 is 14 amino acids. CDR3 coding DNA: TGTGCCAGCAGCGTCACGGGATTGGGGGATACGCAGTATTTT. Amino acids: CASSVTGLGDTQYF.

The chain carries TRBV5-5 and TRBJ2-7, with 9 bases lining up with TRBD1. Germline-derived CDR1 and CDR2 are SGHKS and YYEKEE (reference sequence). Trimming cost V 1 base and J 2 bases; bases outside gene matches: 7. There are 16 residues in the CDR3. The CDR3 DNA follows: TGTGCCAGCAGCTTGAGTACGGGACAGGGTCCCTACGAGCAGTACTTC. This sequence encodes CASSLSTGQGPYEQYF.

The rearrangement links TRBV5-4 to TRBJ1-1; maybe TRBD1 (5 bases). CDR1 is SGHNT, CDR2 YYREEE, per germline (reference sequence). V was trimmed by 3 bases and J by 0 bases, leaving 12 bases between them. The CDR3 is made up of 15 amino acids. Here the CDR3 reads CASSSGGVMNTEAFF. As DNA, the CDR3 is TGTGCCAGCAGCTCGGGGGGGGTGATGAACACTGAAGCTTTCTTT. The full variable domain, rest sourced from reference TRBV5-4 and TRBJ1-1, is ETGVTQSPTHLIKTRGQQVTLRCSSQSGHNTVSWYQQALGQGPQFIFQYYREEENGRGNFPPRFSGLQFPNYSSELNVNALELDDSALYLCASSSGGVMNTEAFFGQGTRLTVV.

The gene calls are TRBV4-1 and TRBJ2-5, with a weak D call TRBD1 (6 bases). TRBJ2-7 matches the DNA end more closely, so the J call is doubtful. CDR1 and CDR2 (germline): MGHRA, YSYEKL. The CDR3 has 15 amino acids. Here the CDR3 DNA reads TGCGCCAGCAGCGCCGGGACACCTCGCTCCTACGAGCAGTACTTC. Protein sequence: CASSAGTPRSYEQYF.

The V and J genes are TRBV19 and TRBJ2-1; 8 bases line up with TRBD2. Germline V lookup: CDR1 LNHDA, CDR2 SQIVND (reference sequence). V lost 3 bases to trimming and J lost 7 bases; unmatched junction nucleotides: 5. CDR3 length: 14 residues. DNA of the CDR3: TGTGCCAGTAGTATTTCGGCGGGAGGAAATGAGCAGTTCTTC. Translating gives CASSISAGGNEQFF. Full variable domain (remainder filled in from reference TRBV19 and TRBJ2-1): DGGITQSPKYLFRKEGQNVTLSCEQNLNHDAMYWYRQDPGQGLRLIYYSQIVNDFQKGDIAEGYSVSREKKESFPLTVTSAQKNPTAFYLCASSISAGGNEQFFGPGTRLTVL.

The rearrangement joins TRBV5-1 to TRBJ2-1, with 11 bases lining up with TRBD2. Germline V lookup: CDR1 SGHRS, CDR2 YFSETQ. The CDR3 runs 15 residues. V was clipped by 3 bases and J by 6 bases; unmatched bases: 5. CDR3 in amino acids: CASSYSGRALNEQFF. The CDR3 coding sequence is TGCGCCAGCAGCTATAGCGGGAGGGCCCTCAATGAGCAGTTCTTC.

The chain carries TRBV21-1 and TRBJ1-1; TRBD1, the table's D call, was not compared with the DNA. TRBV21-1 is shown as a pseudogene. CDR3 length: 14 residues. The CDR3 DNA reads as TGTGCCAGCAGAGGGACAGTCTTGAACACTGAAGCTTTCTTT. Its protein is CASRGTVLNTEAFF.

V is TRBV2 and J is TRBJ1-1, with TRBD1 as a possible D gene (6 bases). The CDR3 totals 13 residues. Germline CDR1 and CDR2: SNHLY and FYNNEI. The V end lost 10 bases, the J end lost 1 base, and 13 bases lay between the germline ends. This chain's CDR3 is CAIYRDRNTEAFF. The CDR3 DNA is TGTGCCATCTACAGGGATCGGAACACTGAAGCTTTCTTT.

This clone was observed once. The gene calls are TRBV27 and TRBJ1-1; 8 bases align to TRBD1. V gave up 8 bases and J gave up 5 bases; unmatched junction bases: 4. Germline loops: CDR1 MNHEY, CDR2 SMNVEV (reference sequence). The CDR3 covers 12 residues. CDR3 bases: TGTGCCAGCGCTCGGACAGGGACTGAAGCTTTCTTT. It encodes CASARTGTEAFF.

The chain uses TRBV5-6 and TRBJ2-3; D is ambiguous. The CDR3 spans 11 residues. Trimming removed 6 bases from V and 6 bases from J, with 8 bases in between. Germline CDR1 and CDR2: SGHDT and YYEEEE. The CDR3 loop is CASTRADTQYF. CDR3 DNA sequence: TGTGCCAGCACCAGAGCGGATACGCAGTATTTT. The full variable domain, completed using reference TRBV5-6 and TRBJ2-3, is DAGVTQSPTHLIKTRGQQVTLRCSPKSGHDTVSWYQQALGQGPQFIFQYYEEEERQRGNFPDRFSGHQFPNYSSELNVNALLLGDSALYLCASTRADTQYFGPGTRLTVL.

The J gene is TRBJ2-1, the V gene TRBV18, with unresolved D. Germline V gives CDR1 KGHSH, CDR2 LQKENI. With 3 bases removed from V and 3 bases from J, the gap between germline ends came to 6 bases. CDR3 length equals 13 residues. In DNA form, the CDR3 reads TGTGCCAGCTCACCGGCCCTCTACAATGAGCAGTTCTTC. It specifies CASSPALYNEQFF.

This clone turned up a few times. V is TRBV28 and J is TRBJ1-2, with D unclear. This CDR3 comprises 14 residues. Between the trimmed V and J ends, which lost 5 bases and 4 bases, there was a span of 14 bases. Germline assignment: CDR1 MDHEN and CDR2 SYDVKM. DNA of the CDR3: TGTGCCAGCAGTCCCTCGGGGTTGGGCTATGGCTACACCTTC. This gives the protein CASSPSGLGYGYTF.

This clone has more than one count but fewer than ten. The chain joins TRBV7-8 to TRBJ2-2; the D gene is possibly TRBD2 (6 bases). Germline V lookup: CDR1 SGHVS, CDR2 FQNEAQ. The CDR3 runs to 12 residues. CDR3 bases: TGTGCTATAGGAGGGGTGCAGGGGGAGCTGTTTTTT. It yields the protein CAIGGVQGELFF.

The genes are TRBV6-1 and TRBJ1-4; 7 bases line up with TRBD1. CDR1 MNHNS and CDR2 SASEGT come from the germline V gene. J lost 7 bases, V lost 4 bases, and 9 bases had no gene match. The CDR3 contains 15 residues. CDR3 bases: TGTGCCAGCAGTGCGCGACAGGGAGTCTCTGAAAAACTGTTTTTT. As protein: CASSARQGVSEKLFF.

This chain uses TRBV2 with TRBJ2-1, with TRBD1 matching over 8 bases. Germline-derived CDR1 and CDR2 are SNHLY and FYNNEI. This CDR3 is 15 amino acids long. V trimming: 5 bases; J trimming: 7 bases; junction bases outside the gene matches: 10. CDR3 bases: TGTGCCAGCAGTCCCCTTCAGGGGGCCAATAATGAGCAGTTCTTC. Encoded protein: CASSPLQGANNEQFF.

About this clone: The identical CDR3 is also encoded by other nucleotide sequences in the sample. This chain joins TRBV4-1 and TRBJ2-3; the match to TRBD2 covers 9 bases. The CDR3 loop spans 14 amino acids. Germline CDR1 is MGHRA and CDR2 is YSYEKL. With V trimmed by 0 bases and J by 6 bases, 1 base remained unmatched. In DNA form, the CDR3 reads TGCGCCAGCAGCCAAGAAGGACTAGCGGATACGCAGTATTTT. Residues: CASSQEGLADTQYF.

The chain carries TRBV11-2 and TRBJ2-5; perhaps TRBD2 as D (6 bases). Looked up from germline, CDR1 is SGHAT and CDR2 is FQNNGV. The germline V and J ends were trimmed by 5 bases and 4 bases, with 14 bases remaining between them. The CDR3 spans 14 residues. CDR3 residues: CASSPAGLPETQYF. Written as DNA, the CDR3 is TGTGCCAGCAGCCCGGCGGGACTCCCAGAGACCCAGTACTTC. The variable domain in full, completed from reference TRBV11-2 and TRBJ2-5, reads EAGVAQSPRYKIIEKRQSVAFWCNPISGHATLYWYQQILGQGPKLLIQFQNNGVVDDSQLPKDRFSAERLKGVDSTLKIQPAKLEDSAVYLCASSPAGLPETQYFGPGTRLLVL.

This chain connects TRBV6-6 to TRBJ2-2, with 9 bases lining up with TRBD1. V shed 7 bases, J shed 5 bases, and the junction held 11 bases outside the gene matches. The CDR3 consists of 16 residues. The germline V gene encodes CDR1 MNHNY and CDR2 SVGAGI (reference sequence). CDR3 loop: CASTPGQGSLTGELFF. Here the CDR3 DNA reads TGTGCCAGCACCCCGGGACAGGGTAGTTTAACCGGGGAGCTGTTTTTT.

The CDR3 region has the DNA TGTGCCAGCAGTATGACAGGGGCGAACACTGAAGCTTTCTTT. This gives the protein CASSMTGANTEAFF. The V gene is TRBV27, the J gene TRBJ1-1, with 8 bases matching TRBD1. V shed 5 bases and J 1 base; nucleotides not matched to a gene: 3. In germline, CDR1 is MNHEY, CDR2 SMNVEV (reference sequence). This CDR3 has 14 residues.

The chain has TRBV4-2 and TRBJ2-2; 8 positions agree with TRBD2. Per the germline V gene, CDR1 is LGHNA and CDR2 is YNFKEQ. V shed 0 bases and J 5 bases; nucleotides not matched to a gene: 5. The CDR3 loop spans 16 amino acids. CDR3 in amino acids: CASSQDTSGWTGELFF. The CDR3 DNA sequence: TGTGCCAGCAGCCAAGATACTAGCGGTTGGACCGGGGAGCTGTTTTTT.

The chain employs TRBV10-3 and TRBJ2-2; 11 bases are shared with TRBD1. V shed 5 bases, J shed 4 bases, and the junction held 3 bases outside the gene matches. This CDR3 spans 15 amino acids. Germline CDR1 and CDR2: ENHRY and SYGVKD. The chain's CDR3 is CAISTGTGGTGELFF. CDR3 DNA sequence: TGTGCCATCAGTACCGGGACAGGGGGCACCGGGGAGCTGTTTTTT.

V usage is TRBV30 and J usage is TRBJ2-1; 7 bases are a match to TRBD2. V shed 0 bases, J shed 5 bases, and the junction held 4 bases outside the gene matches. This CDR3 comprises 14 residues. CDR1 is GTSNPN and CDR2 is SVGIG in the germline V gene (reference sequence). The CDR3 sequence: CAWSVLAENNEQFF. CDR3 coding DNA: TGTGCCTGGAGTGTCCTAGCGGAGAACAATGAGCAGTTCTTC.

This chain connects TRBV7-2 to TRBJ2-3; 8 bases agree with TRBD2. V lost 1 base and J lost 5; bases outside the gene matches: 2. Germline lookup yields CDR1 SGHTA and CDR2 FQGNSA. This CDR3 has 14 residues. Here the CDR3 reads CASSLVAGGDTQYF. CDR3 DNA: TGTGCCAGCAGCTTAGTTGCGGGAGGAGATACGCAGTATTTT.